The clone carrying this T cell receptor beta chain was detected once. The target antigen is unknown. The data were obtained in a study of vaccination and CD4 T cells after COVID-19. As for the study in general: Cells were stimulated with overlapping spike peptide pools from SARS-CoV-2, HCoV-NL63, HCoV-OC43 and HCoV-229E.

With the Oncomine TCR Beta short-read assay, DNA from cultured CD4+ T cells was sequenced. Each CDR3 protein is one row after TCRdb ran MiXCR on the PCR reads. The table lists about 19,000 distinct CDR3 sequences, approximately 60% of them singletons, with about 8% in the top ten. Treatment indicated: approximately 9-day PBMC culture with coronavirus spike peptide pools or control peptides (ViraFEST assay). For ViraFEST, peptide pools expanded antigen-specific T cells, after which the TCRs were sequenced. The CDR3 is 16 residues long. Trimming cost V 5 bases and J 0 bases, with 14 bases left between them. CDR1 and CDR2 (germline): SGHVS, FNYEAQ.

Input material: CD4+ T cells from blood, cultured in vitro. This chain uses TRBV7-6 with TRBJ1-3; D gene uncertain. This clonotype was sampled from a human donor who had recovered from COVID-19. The CDR3 is CASSPGRGRSGNTIYF. The CDR3 DNA follows: TGTGCCAGCAGCCCAGGCCGGGGTCGCTCTGGAAACACCATATATTTT.